The 9 T cell receptor beta chains presented below share a single source sample, sequenced in a study of technical replicates of blood from several donors. Profiled with immunoSEQ multiplex PCR; TCRdb holds only in-frame clones, not every one. Of tens of thousands of clones in the sample, roughly 94% were seen once. The sequencing sample was made of PBMCs. The receptors stem from a human donor in good health. Some clones in this sample may be carry-over from other donors' samples.

The chain links TRBV7-2 to TRBJ2-1; no reliable D call. The germline V and J ends were trimmed by 3 bases and 5 bases, with 8 bases remaining between them. From germline, CDR1 is SGHTA and CDR2 FQGNSA. The CDR3 sequence is 13 residues long. As DNA, the CDR3 is TGTGCCAGCAGCTTTAGTCAAAACAATGAGCAGTTCTTC. Protein product: CASSFSQNNEQFF.

The V gene is TRBV7-2, the J gene TRBJ2-1; D gene ambiguous. Trimming stripped 1 base from V and 12 bases from J, with 13 bases between. The CDR3 covers 13 residues. Germline V gene data show CDR1 as SGHTA and CDR2 as FQGNSA. In DNA, the CDR3 is TGTGCCAGCAGCTTAGAGGCGGCTCGGGTGCAGTTCTTC. Its protein is CASSLEAARVQFF.

The genes are TRBV18 and TRBJ1-1, with D possibly being TRBD1 (5 bases). Germline V gene sequence: CDR1 KGHSH, CDR2 LQKENI. Between the trimmed V and J ends, which lost 3 bases and 0 bases, there was a span of 8 bases. This CDR3 has 14 residues. CDR3 nucleotide sequence: TGTGCCAGCTCACCGGGACTTCTGAACACTGAAGCTTTCTTT. It encodes CASSPGLLNTEAFF.

The chain is built from TRBV7-9 and TRBJ1-1; D not resolved. This CDR3 contains 14 residues. The ends were cut back, 4 bases at V and 1 base at J, with 10 bases in the middle. Germline lookup yields CDR1 SEHNR and CDR2 FQNEAQ (reference sequence). In nucleotides, the CDR3 is TGTGCCAGCAGCTCCCGTCAGGCGAACACTGAAGCTTTCTTT. Translating gives CASSSRQANTEAFF.

The chain is built from TRBV7-2 and TRBJ2-5; possibly TRBD1 for D (6 bases). The germline V gene has CDR1 SGHTA and CDR2 FQGNSA. Trimming cost V 4 bases and J 5 bases, with 17 bases left between them. The CDR3 totals 15 residues. The DNA of the CDR3 is TGTGCCAGCAGCTCAGACGGCACCAGGGGCGAGACCCAGTACTTC. The encoded protein is CASSSDGTRGETQYF.

In the case of this clone: Likely a read error: the CDR3 ends without its conserved phenylalanine or tryptophan. The limits of the CDR3 on the DNA are not certain, so only TCRdb's listed CDR3 is given. The V and J genes are TRBV21-1 and TRBJ2-7; no check of the table's D call, TRBD1, against the DNA was made. TRBV21-1 is flagged as a pseudogene. A total of 10 residues make up the CDR3, ends included. CDR3 region: CASSKRDSQL.

The CDR3 DNA reads TGTGCCAGCATTACAAGTGAAGGGGCCTCCCGAGGTAATCAGCCCCAGCATTTT. It yields the protein CASITSEGASRGNQPQHF. V and J are TRBV28 and TRBJ1-5; D perhaps matches TRBD1 (5 bases). This CDR3 comprises 18 residues. In germline, CDR1 is MDHEN, CDR2 SYDVKM. V shed 7 bases and J shed 4 bases, with 26 bases lying between them.

The rearrangement links TRBV7-2 to TRBJ2-5; D is possibly TRBD1 (5 bases). The CDR3 has 14 amino acids. The germline CDR1 and CDR2 sequences are SGHTA and FQGNSA. Deletions cut 3 bases from V and 5 bases from J, with 13 bases between. The CDR3 loop reads CASSFGGAGETQYF. DNA for the CDR3: TGTGCCAGCAGCTTTGGTGGGGCCGGCGAGACCCAGTACTTC.

V and J are TRBV7-8 and TRBJ1-2; tentatively, D is TRBD1 (6 bases). V was shortened by 6 bases and J by 5 bases, with 16 bases between the two germline ends. The CDR3 extends over 14 amino acids. CDR1 and CDR2 from the germline V gene are SGHVS and FQNEAQ. The CDR3 DNA reads as TGTGCCAGCAGTCCGAGGACAGCCAAATATGGCTACACCTTC. This gives the protein CASSPRTAKYGYTF.